The TCR beta chain described here comes from a study of STAT5B mutations in CD4+ large granular lymphocyte leukemia. Points from the study as a whole: No patients shared main leukemic clonotypes, though roughly 27% appeared at low frequency elsewhere.

Germline values: CDR1 LNHDA, CDR2 SQIVND (reference sequence). This CDR3 is 15 amino acids long. The V gene lost 5 bases and the J gene lost 0 bases, with 11 bases spanning the gap. This clone was observed a handful of times. Its target is not known. Profiling relied on immunoSEQ multiplex PCR, and the TCRdb table lists in-frame clones only, not all of them. The sample shows under 35,000 clones, approximately 67% of them seen only once. Sequenced material: CD4+ T cells from blood buffy coats. The chain is built from TRBV19 and TRBJ1-5; possible D gene TRBD1, 5 bases. The sequence was collected from a human donor in good health. CDR3 sequence (DNA): TGTGCCAGTAGTCCTGGGGACGGTAGCAATCAGCCCCAGCATTTT. The encoded protein is CASSPGDGSNQPQHF.